The present TCR beta chain was sequenced within a study of blood T cell repertoires in COVID-19. Method: immunoSEQ multiplex PCR; TCRdb's copy keeps in-frame clones and lacks some. The sample yields some 220,000 clones, 70% to 90% seen once. This CDR3 has 12 amino acids. Trimming cost V 6 bases and J 9 bases; bases outside gene matches: 6. Per the germline V gene, CDR1 is KGHDR and CDR2 is SFDVKD. The chain combines TRBV24-1 with TRBJ2-5, with 7 bases aligning to TRBD1. Material: peripheral blood. This TCR was sampled from a middle-aged man with COVID-19, enrolled during active disease. As DNA, the CDR3 is TGTGCCACCAGTCGTACAGGGGAATCCCAGTACTTC. Protein product: CATSRTGESQYF.